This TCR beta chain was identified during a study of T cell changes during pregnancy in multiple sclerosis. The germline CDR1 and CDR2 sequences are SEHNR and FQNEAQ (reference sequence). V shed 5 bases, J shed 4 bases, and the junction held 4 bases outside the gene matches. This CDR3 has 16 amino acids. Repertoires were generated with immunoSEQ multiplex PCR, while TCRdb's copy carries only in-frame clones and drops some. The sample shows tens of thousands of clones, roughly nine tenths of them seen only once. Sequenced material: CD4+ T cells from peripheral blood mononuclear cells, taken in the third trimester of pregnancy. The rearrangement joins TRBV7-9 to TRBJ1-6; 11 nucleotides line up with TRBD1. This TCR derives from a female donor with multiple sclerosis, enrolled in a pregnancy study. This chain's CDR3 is CASSLGTGGYNSPLHF. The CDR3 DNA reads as TGTGCCAGCAGCCTTGGGACAGGGGGATATAATTCACCCCTCCACTTT.